This T cell receptor (beta chain) comes out of a study of OX40 agonist ivuxolimab in advanced cancers. Study in general: While on treatment, patients had intravenous ivuxolimab at 0.01 to 10 mg/kg every 2 weeks. Partial responses were recorded for three patients, including one with hepatocellular carcinoma and two with cutaneous melanoma.

Unmatched junction bases numbered 8, after V lost 7 bases and J lost 2 bases. Germline V gene lookup returns CDR1 SGHRS and CDR2 YFSETQ. The CDR3 runs 16 residues. This clone was seen a single time. Its specificity is not known. Study outcomes and limitations: Averaging showed that CD8+ T cells had more expanded clones than CD4+ did.

Clones were sequenced by immunoSEQ multiplex PCR, and TCRdb holds only the in-frame ones, with some missing. The data contain about 79,000 clones, roughly 90% of them singletons. This material consisted of CD4+ or CD8+ T cells sorted from blood, taken in a trial of the OX40 agonist ivuxolimab. The origin of this receptor is an adult with an advanced solid tumor such as melanoma, head and neck, liver or kidney cancer. V is TRBV5-1 and J is TRBJ2-5; 13 bases line up with TRBD2. CDR3 region: CASDSGLAGIQETQYF. In DNA form, the CDR3 reads TGCGCCAGCGATTCGGGACTAGCGGGGATACAAGAGACCCAGTACTTC.